The 2 T cell receptor beta chains given below trace back to one sample, sequenced in a study of identical twins. From the 5' RACE reads, TCRdb called clonotypes with MiXCR, one entry per CDR3 protein. The data show 200,000 to 250,000 distinct CDR3 sequences, with approximately 12% seen just once and 3.5% to 4.5% held by the top ten. These same records also appear under a second study, on yellow fever vaccine responses in identical twins.

The sequenced material came from memory (CD45RO+) T cells sorted from blood. The receptors derive from a woman aged 18-30 years in good health.

This clonotype has more than one count but fewer than ten. V and J are TRBV5-1 and TRBJ2-2; TRBD2 matches 10 bases. This CDR3 has 17 amino acids. From germline, CDR1 is SGHRS and CDR2 YFSETQ. The V segment lost 2 bases and the J segment 0 bases; nucleotides outside the gene matches: 4. In DNA, the CDR3 is TGCGCCAGCAGCTTAATAGCGGGAGGCGCGAACACCGGGGAGCTGTTTTTT. As protein: CASSLIAGGANTGELFF.

This clonotype was observed a few times. The CDR3 here is CASSWRDGFTDTQYF. CDR3 nucleotides: TGCGCCAGCAGTTGGAGGGACGGATTCACAGATACGCAGTATTTT. The chain is built from TRBV4-1 and TRBJ2-3, with a tentative D call TRBD2 (6 bases). Trimming shortened V by 6 bases and J by 2 bases, and 15 bases separated the two germline ends. CDR3 size: 15 residues. Germline V gene lookup returns CDR1 MGHRA and CDR2 YSYEKL.